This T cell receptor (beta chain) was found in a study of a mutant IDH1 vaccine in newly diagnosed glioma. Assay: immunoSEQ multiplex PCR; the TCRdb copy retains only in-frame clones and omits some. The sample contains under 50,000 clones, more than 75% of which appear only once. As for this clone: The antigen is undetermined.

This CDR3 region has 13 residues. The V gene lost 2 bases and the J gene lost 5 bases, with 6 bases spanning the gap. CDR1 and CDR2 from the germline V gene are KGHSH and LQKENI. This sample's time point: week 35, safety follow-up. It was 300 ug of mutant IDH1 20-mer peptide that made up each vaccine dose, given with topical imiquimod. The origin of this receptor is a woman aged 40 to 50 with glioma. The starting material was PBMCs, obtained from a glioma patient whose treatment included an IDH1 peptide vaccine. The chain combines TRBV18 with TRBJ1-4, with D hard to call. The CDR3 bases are TGTGCCAGCTCACCAGGACTAAATGAAAAACTGTTTTTT. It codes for CASSPGLNEKLFF. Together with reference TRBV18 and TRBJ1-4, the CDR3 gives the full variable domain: NAGVMQNPRHLVRRRGQEARLRCSPMKGHSHVYWYRQLPEEGLKFMVYLQKENIIDESGMPKERFSAEFPKEGPSILRIQQVVRGDSAAYFCASSPGLNEKLFFGSGTQLSVL.